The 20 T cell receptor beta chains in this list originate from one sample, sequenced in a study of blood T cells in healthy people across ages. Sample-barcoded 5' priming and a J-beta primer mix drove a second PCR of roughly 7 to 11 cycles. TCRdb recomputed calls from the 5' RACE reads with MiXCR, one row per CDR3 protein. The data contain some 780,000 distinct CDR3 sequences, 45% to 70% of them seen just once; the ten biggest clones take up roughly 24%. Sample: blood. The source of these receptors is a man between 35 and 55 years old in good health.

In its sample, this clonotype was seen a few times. The CDR3 loop is CSASTGDNEQYF. CDR3 sequence (DNA): TGCAGTGCTAGCACGGGCGACAATGAGCAGTACTTC. The chain has TRBV20-1 and TRBJ2-1; D remains ambiguous. Matching the DNA end better, TRBJ2-7 makes the J call doubtful. CDR1 is DFQATT and CDR2 is SNEGSKA in the germline V gene (reference sequence). The CDR3 runs 12 residues.

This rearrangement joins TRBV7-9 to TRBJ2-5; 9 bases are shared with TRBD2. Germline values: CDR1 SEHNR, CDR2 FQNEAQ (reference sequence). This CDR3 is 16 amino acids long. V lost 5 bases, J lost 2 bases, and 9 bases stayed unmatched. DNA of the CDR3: TGTGCCAGCAGCCGGACTAGCGAGTTAAGACAAGAGACCCAGTACTTC. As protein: CASSRTSELRQETQYF.

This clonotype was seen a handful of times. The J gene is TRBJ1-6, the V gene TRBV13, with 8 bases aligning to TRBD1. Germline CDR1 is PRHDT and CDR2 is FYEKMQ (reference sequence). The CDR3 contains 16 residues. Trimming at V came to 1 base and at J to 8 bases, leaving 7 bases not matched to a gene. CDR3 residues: CASSLDARTGHSPLHF. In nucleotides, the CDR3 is TGTGCCAGCAGCTTAGATGCTCGGACAGGGCATTCACCCCTCCACTTT.

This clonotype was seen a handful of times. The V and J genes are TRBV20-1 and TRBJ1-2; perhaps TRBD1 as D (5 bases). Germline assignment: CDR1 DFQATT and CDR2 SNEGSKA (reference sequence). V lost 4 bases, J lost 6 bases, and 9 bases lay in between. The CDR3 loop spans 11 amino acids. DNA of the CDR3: TGCAGTGCTACCAGGGTCAATGGCTACACCTTC. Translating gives CSATRVNGYTF.

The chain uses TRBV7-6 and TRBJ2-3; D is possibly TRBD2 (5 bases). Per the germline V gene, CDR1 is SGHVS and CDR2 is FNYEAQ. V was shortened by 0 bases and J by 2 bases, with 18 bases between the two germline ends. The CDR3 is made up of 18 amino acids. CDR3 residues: CASSLAAGTHHATDTQYF. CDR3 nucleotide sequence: TGTGCCAGCAGCTTAGCTGCGGGTACTCACCACGCCACAGATACGCAGTATTTT.

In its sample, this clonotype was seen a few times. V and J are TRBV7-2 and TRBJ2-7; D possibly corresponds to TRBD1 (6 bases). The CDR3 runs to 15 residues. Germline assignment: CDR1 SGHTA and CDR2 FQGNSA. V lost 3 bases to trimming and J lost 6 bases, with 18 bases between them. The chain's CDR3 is CASSLAQGVNGEQYF. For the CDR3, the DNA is TGTGCCAGCAGCTTGGCACAGGGAGTGAATGGCGAGCAGTACTTC.

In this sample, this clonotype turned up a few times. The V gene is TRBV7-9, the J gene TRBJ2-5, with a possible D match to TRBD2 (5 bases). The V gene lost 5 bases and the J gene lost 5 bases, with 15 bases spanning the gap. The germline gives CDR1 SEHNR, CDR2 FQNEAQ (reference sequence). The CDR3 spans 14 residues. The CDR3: CASSADFGIETQYF. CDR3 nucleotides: TGTGCCAGCAGCGCAGACTTCGGGATCGAGACCCAGTACTTC.

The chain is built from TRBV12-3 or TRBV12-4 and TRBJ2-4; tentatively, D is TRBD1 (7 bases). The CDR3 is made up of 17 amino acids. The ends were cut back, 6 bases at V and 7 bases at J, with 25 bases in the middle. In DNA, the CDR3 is TGTGCCAGCAGCTCCTGGGCAGGGGGGTCTCTTCCGAACATTCAGTACTTC. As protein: CASSSWAGGSLPNIQYF.

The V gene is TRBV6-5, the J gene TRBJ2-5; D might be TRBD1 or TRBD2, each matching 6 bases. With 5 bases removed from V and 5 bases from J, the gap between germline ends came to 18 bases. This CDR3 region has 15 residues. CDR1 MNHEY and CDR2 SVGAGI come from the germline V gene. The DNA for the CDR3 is TGTGCCAGCAGTCAACGTAGGGGGGTATGGGAGACCCAGTACTTC. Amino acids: CASSQRRGVWETQYF.

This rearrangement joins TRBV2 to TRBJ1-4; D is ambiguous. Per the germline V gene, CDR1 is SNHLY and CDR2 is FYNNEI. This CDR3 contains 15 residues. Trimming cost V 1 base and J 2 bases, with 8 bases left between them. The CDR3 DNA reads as TGTGCCAGCAGTGAAGAGCAAGAGACTAATGAAAAACTGTTTTTT. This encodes CASSEEQETNEKLFF.

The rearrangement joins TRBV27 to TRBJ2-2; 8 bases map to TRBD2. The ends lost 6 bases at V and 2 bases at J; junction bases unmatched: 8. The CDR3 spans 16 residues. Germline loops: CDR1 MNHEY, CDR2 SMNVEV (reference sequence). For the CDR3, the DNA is TGTGCCAGCAGACTATCTAGCGGGCCTAACACCGGGGAGCTGTTTTTT. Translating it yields CASRLSSGPNTGELFF.

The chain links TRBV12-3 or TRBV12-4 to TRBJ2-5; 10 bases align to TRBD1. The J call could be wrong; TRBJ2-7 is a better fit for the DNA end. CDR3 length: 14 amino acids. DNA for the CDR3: TGTGCCAGCAGCAAGGGACAGGGGTTGATCGAGCAGTACTTC. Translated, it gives CASSKGQGLIEQYF.

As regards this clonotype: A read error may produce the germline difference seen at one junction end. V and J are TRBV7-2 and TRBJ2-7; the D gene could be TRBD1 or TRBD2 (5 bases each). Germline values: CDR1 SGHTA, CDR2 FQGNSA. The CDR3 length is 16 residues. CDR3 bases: TGCGCCAGCAGCTTAGACCCCGGGGCTAGCAGGTTCGAGCAGTACTTC. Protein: CASSLDPGASRFEQYF.

The CDR3 DNA sequence: TGTGCCAGCAGTTTTCGGGACGGGCGCCGAGAGACCCAGTACTTC. It yields the protein CASSFRDGRRETQYF. J is TRBJ2-5 and V is TRBV5-5; D could derive from TRBD1 or TRBD2 (5 bases each). Germline V gene lookup returns CDR1 SGHKS and CDR2 YYEKEE (reference sequence). V gave up 5 bases and J gave up 4 bases, with 18 bases separating them. This CDR3 is built from 15 residues.

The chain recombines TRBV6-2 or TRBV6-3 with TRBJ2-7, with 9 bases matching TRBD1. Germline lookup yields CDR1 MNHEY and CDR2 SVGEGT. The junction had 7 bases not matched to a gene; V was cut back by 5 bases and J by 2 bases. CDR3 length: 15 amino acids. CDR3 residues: CASSTWDRATYEQYF. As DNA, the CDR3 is TGTGCCAGCAGTACCTGGGACAGGGCCACCTACGAGCAGTACTTC.

The CDR3, as DNA: TGTGCCAGCAGCAAAACTAGCTATGAGACCCAGTACTTC. Encoded protein: CASSKTSYETQYF. The chain recombines TRBV21-1 with TRBJ2-5; the table's TRBD2 call for D was not verified on the DNA. TRBV21-1 is noted as a pseudogene. The CDR3 sequence is 13 residues long.

CDR3 nucleotides: TGTGCCAGCAGTTTCCCGGGACTCGAAATTTACAATGAGCAGTTCTTC. Protein product: CASSFPGLEIYNEQFF. The chain has TRBV6-2 or TRBV6-3 and TRBJ2-1; maybe TRBD2 (6 bases). The germline V gene encodes CDR1 MNHEY and CDR2 SVGEGT. The CDR3 loop spans 16 amino acids. V shed 4 bases and J shed 4 bases, with 17 bases lying between them.

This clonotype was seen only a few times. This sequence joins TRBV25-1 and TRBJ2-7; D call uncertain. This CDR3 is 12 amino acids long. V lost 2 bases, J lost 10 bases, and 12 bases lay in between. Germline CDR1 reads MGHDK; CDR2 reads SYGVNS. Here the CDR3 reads CASSEVGSRQYF. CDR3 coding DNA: TGTGCCAGCAGTGAAGTTGGCAGTCGTCAGTACTTC.

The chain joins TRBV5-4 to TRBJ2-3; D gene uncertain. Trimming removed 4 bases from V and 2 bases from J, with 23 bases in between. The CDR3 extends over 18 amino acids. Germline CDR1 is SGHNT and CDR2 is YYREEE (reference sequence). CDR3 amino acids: CASSNPLSTANTTDTQYF. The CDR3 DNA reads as TGTGCCAGCAGCAACCCACTCAGCACGGCCAATACCACAGATACGCAGTATTTT.

The CDR3 protein is CASGTGGPTEAFF. In DNA form, the CDR3 reads TGTGCTAGTGGTACAGGGGGTCCCACTGAAGCTTTCTTT. This sequence joins TRBV12-5 and TRBJ1-1, with 8 bases lining up with TRBD1. V lost 5 bases, J lost 4 bases, and 3 bases stayed unmatched. Germline V gives CDR1 LGHNT, CDR2 FRNRAP. The CDR3 spans 13 residues.